Listed below are T cell receptor beta chains from one sample, sequenced in a study of blood T cell repertoires in COVID-19. Using immunoSEQ multiplex PCR, the repertoire was profiled, and TCRdb retains in-frame clones only, with some absent. The sample consists of approximately 220,000 clones, around 81% of them appearing once. The sequenced sample was peripheral blood. The receptors shown here come from a woman aged 60 to 75 with acute or convalescent COVID-19. Each CDR3 is given with its conserved first and last residue. The order of the fields is V gene, J gene, clone size, D gene, CDR3 DNA, CDR3 protein. A D gene is named only where the DNA matches it firmly. A clone size is listed for some rows: how often the clone was seen (once, few, many), or a class if it is expanded.

TRBV24-1,TRBJ2-5,NA,TRBD2,TGTGCCACCAGGTCCAGCGGGGGGGTCTCTCACTTC,CATRSSGGVSHF
TRBV12-3/TRBV12-4,TRBJ2-1,NA,TRBD1,TGTGCCAGCAGTCGGGGACAGGGGAAGTTCTTC,CASSRGQGKFF
TRBV21-1,TRBJ1-1,NA,NA,TGTGCCAGCAGCAAAGGGTCCCTTAAAACCGGGACAGCGAATCCCTTAAACACTGAAGCTTTCTTT,CASSKGSLKTGTANPLNTEAFF
TRBV3-1/TRBV3-2,TRBJ2-1,once,NA,TGTGCCAGCAGCCCCTGGGTTGCGGCGGGCAACTACAATGAGCAGTTCTTC,CASSPWVAAGNYNEQFF
TRBV6-6,TRBJ1-1,NA,NA,TGTGCCAGCAGGGTGAATGGAGGGGCTTTCTTT,CASRVNGGAFF
TRBV5-1,TRBJ2-2,NA,NA,TGCGCCAGCAGCTTAGAAGCAACCACCGGGGAGCTGTTTTTT,CASSLEATTGELFF
TRBV7-2,TRBJ2-1,NA,TRBD2,TGTGCCAGCAGCTTCCCGCGCAGCGGGGGGAGCTCCTACAATGAGCAGTTCTTC,CASSFPRSGGSSYNEQFF
TRBV7-9,TRBJ1-3,few,NA,TGTGCCAGCAGCCTGAATGCCCGATGGCATTTT,CASSLNARWHF
TRBV28,TRBJ1-3,few,TRBD1,TGTGCCAGCAGGGGGACAGGGGGCTCTGGAAACACCATATATTTT,CASRGTGGSGNTIYF
TRBV5-1,TRBJ2-7,NA,TRBD1,TGCGCCAGCAGCTTGGCGCAGGGGGCTTACTACGAGCAGTACTTC,CASSLAQGAYYEQYF
TRBV7-8,TRBJ2-7,NA,TRBD2,TGTGCCAGCAGCTTAAGAACTAGCGGTACCTACTCCCTCTACGAGCAGTACTTC,CASSLRTSGTYSLYEQYF
TRBV5-1,TRBJ1-1,once,NA,TGCGCCAGCAGCTTGGACAGGGCGGTGAACACTGAAGCTTTCTTT,CASSLDRAVNTEAFF
TRBV10-3,TRBJ2-3,NA,TRBD1,TGTGCCACGAACAGGGGATCGGTAGCCGCAGATACGCAGTATTTT,CATNRGSVAADTQYF
TRBV6-1,TRBJ1-5,NA,NA,TGTGCCAGCAGTGACAGGGGATATAGCAATCAGCCCCAGCATTTT,CASSDRGYSNQPQHF
TRBV5-4,TRBJ1-2,NA,NA,TGTGCCAGCAGCGGGGAGGGAAACTATGGCTACACCTTC,CASSGEGNYGYTF
TRBV18,TRBJ1-6,NA,TRBD1,TGTGCCAGCTCACCAGGGACAGCCTATAATTCACCCCTCCACTTT,CASSPGTAYNSPLHF
TRBV3-1/TRBV3-2,TRBJ1-4,NA,NA,TGTGCCAGCAGCCATTCGGAAAAACTGTTTTTT,CASSHSEKLFF
TRBV19,TRBJ1-6,NA,TRBD1,TGTGCCAGTAGTAAACCGGGACAGTATAATTCACCCCTCCACTTT,CASSKPGQYNSPLHF
TRBV27,TRBJ1-1,NA,NA,TGTGCCAGCAGTGCCAGGGGAACTGAAGCTTTCTTT,CASSARGTEAFF
TRBV6-5,TRBJ2-1,once,NA,TGTGCCAGCAGTTACTCGGGCAGCAGCTCCTACAATGAGCAGTTCTTC,CASSYSGSSSYNEQFF
TRBV27,TRBJ2-7,NA,TRBD1,TGTGCCAGAAGGCAAGACAGGGCGCGGCGCGAGCAGTACTTC,CARRQDRARREQYF
TRBV24-1,TRBJ2-2,NA,TRBD1,TGTGCCACCAGTGATTGGGACAGGTCTGCCGGGGAGCTGTTTTTT,CATSDWDRSAGELFF
TRBV19,TRBJ1-1,NA,TRBD1,TGTGCCAGTAGTACAGGGGGCCGAACTGAAGCTTTCTTT,CASSTGGRTEAFF
TRBV6-5,TRBJ1-6,NA,NA,TGTGCCAGCAGTTACTCGGCAGTCAATAATTCACCCCTCCACTTT,CASSYSAVNNSPLHF
TRBV14,TRBJ2-7,once,NA,TGTGCCAGCAGCCATAGTCCAACGTCCGGGAAGTACGAGCAGTACTTC,CASSHSPTSGKYEQYF
TRBV27,TRBJ2-3,NA,NA,TGTGCCAGCAGTTTAGAGGGCCGAGACACAGATACGCAGTATTTT,CASSLEGRDTDTQYF
TRBV6-2/TRBV6-3,TRBJ1-2,NA,TRBD1,TGTGCCAGCAGTATAAAACAGGGGATCAGCTATGGCTACACCTTC,CASSIKQGISYGYTF
TRBV27,TRBJ1-2,NA,TRBD1,TGTGCCAGCAGCCGCTCTCGGACAGGGGCGAGTGGCTACACCTTC,CASSRSRTGASGYTF
TRBV19,TRBJ2-2,NA,NA,TGTGCCAGTAGCAGGGGCCAGAACACCGGGGAGCTGTTTTTT,CASSRGQNTGELFF
TRBV6-6,TRBJ2-1,NA,NA,TGTGCCAGCAGTCGCAGCGGGACATACTACAATGAGCAGTTCTTC,CASSRSGTYYNEQFF
TRBV14,TRBJ2-1,once,NA,TGTGCCAGCAGTCAGGGTAAGGTGCAGTTCTTC,CASSQGKVQFF
TRBV18,TRBJ1-2,few,TRBD1,TGTGCCAGCTCACCGCTCGGATGGGGACAGTCCGTTAACTATGGCTACACCTTC,CASSPLGWGQSVNYGYTF
TRBV15,TRBJ2-7,NA,NA,TGTGCCACCAGCAGAGATTTTATATCCTACGAGCAGTACTTC,CATSRDFISYEQYF
TRBV4-1,TRBJ1-1,NA,NA,TGCGCCAGCAGAATTACTACAGGGATGAACACTGAAGCTTTCTTT,CASRITTGMNTEAFF
TRBV12-5,TRBJ1-1,NA,NA,TGTGCTAGTGGTCCCGAACAGGGATTCACGACTGAAGCTTTCTTT,CASGPEQGFTTEAFF
TRBV18,TRBJ1-1,NA,NA,TGTGCCAGCTCACTTTTTACAGAGAACACTGAAGCTTTCTTT,CASSLFTENTEAFF
TRBV24-1,TRBJ1-5,NA,TRBD1,TGTGCCACCAGTGATTTGCAACAGGGGGGATATCAGCCCCAGCATTTT,CATSDLQQGGYQPQHF
TRBV7-9,TRBJ1-4,NA,NA,TGTGCCAGCAGCCCGAAGGGGTCAACTAATGAAAAACTGTTTTTT,CASSPKGSTNEKLFF
TRBV11-2,TRBJ2-5,NA,NA,TGTGCCAGCAGCTCTCAGGGGACCCAGTACTTC,CASSSQGTQYF
TRBV7-2,TRBJ1-4,NA,TRBD1,TGTGCCAGCAGCAGGACCGGGACAGGGGTTGAAAAACTGTTTTTT,CASSRTGTGVEKLFF
TRBV6-4,TRBJ1-2,once,NA,TGTGCCAGCAGGGAAACAGAATCTGGTGGCTACACCTTC,CASRETESGGYTF
TRBV19,TRBJ1-2,NA,TRBD1,TGTGCCAGTAAGACAGGGGGAGGCTACACCTTC,CASKTGGGYTF
TRBV7-9,TRBJ1-4,NA,TRBD1,TGTGCCAGCAGCCCAGGGGGACAGTCAAATGAAAAACTGTTTTTT,CASSPGGQSNEKLFF
TRBV19,TRBJ2-5,NA,TRBD2,TGTGCCAGTAGTCCCCTAGCGGGGGGGCTGGAAGAGACCCAGTACTTC,CASSPLAGGLEETQYF
TRBV24-1,TRBJ1-2,NA,NA,TGTGCCACCAGTGATTTTAAGGCAGGACGGGGCTATGGCTACACCTTC,CATSDFKAGRGYGYTF
TRBV7-8,TRBJ1-4,NA,NA,TGTGCCAGCAGCTTAGGACTGGGAACTAATGAAAAACTGTTTTTT,CASSLGLGTNEKLFF
TRBV5-1,TRBJ2-1,NA,TRBD2,TGCGCCAGCAGCTTGGCCGGAACTAGCGGGAATTACAATGAGCAGTTCTTC,CASSLAGTSGNYNEQFF